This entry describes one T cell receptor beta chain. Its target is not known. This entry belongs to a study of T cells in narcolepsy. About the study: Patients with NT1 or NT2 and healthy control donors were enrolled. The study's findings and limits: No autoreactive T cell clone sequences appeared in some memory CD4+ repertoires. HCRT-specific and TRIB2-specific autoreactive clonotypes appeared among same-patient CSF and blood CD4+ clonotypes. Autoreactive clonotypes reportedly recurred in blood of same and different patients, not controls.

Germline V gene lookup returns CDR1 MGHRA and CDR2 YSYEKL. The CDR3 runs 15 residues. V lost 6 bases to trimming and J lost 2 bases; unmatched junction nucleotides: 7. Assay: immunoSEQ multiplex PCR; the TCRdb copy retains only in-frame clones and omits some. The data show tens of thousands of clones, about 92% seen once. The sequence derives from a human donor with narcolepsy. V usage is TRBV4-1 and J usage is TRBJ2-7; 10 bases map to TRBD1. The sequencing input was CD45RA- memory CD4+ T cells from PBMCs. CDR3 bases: TGCGCCAGCAGACTTAGGACAGGGGGTACCTACGAGCAGTACTTC. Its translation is CASRLRTGGTYEQYF.